This T cell receptor (beta chain) was recovered during a study of blood T cell repertoires in COVID-19. The overall study: From the United States, Italy and Spain came samples of acute and convalescent COVID-19. Sources were T cells, B-cell-depleted T cells, or PBMCs; the material itself was cDNA or gDNA.

Authors' analysis steps: Reference gene primer amplification in the assay estimated nucleated cell counts. Here immunoSEQ multiplex PCR was the method, and the copy in TCRdb shows in-frame clones only, minus some. D and trimming come from the DNA, and the V and J calls and clone size come from that table. This sample has 300,000 to 350,000 clones, with about 90% found just once. CDR3 length: 15 amino acids. Germline assignment: CDR1 SGHVS and CDR2 FQNEAQ. Trimming left V 5 bases short and J 5 bases short, with 17 bases between. This chain connects TRBV7-8 to TRBJ2-3, with a possible D match to TRBD2 (7 bases). The receptor's source is a young woman who had recovered from COVID-19. Input material: peripheral blood. The CDR3 is CASSARGLTRDTQYF. The CDR3 region has the DNA TGTGCCAGCAGCGCCAGGGGACTAACTCGAGATACGCAGTATTTT.